What follows are 21 T cell receptor beta chains derived from one specimen sequenced in a study of immune characteristics of hereditary and idiopathic chronic pancreatitis. The pancreas tissue came from patients undergoing total pancreatectomy with islet autotransplantation. Repertoires were generated with immunoSEQ multiplex PCR, while TCRdb's copy carries only in-frame clones and drops some. In the table there are thousands of clones, around 75% of which are singletons. Sample: pancreas tissue with idiopathic chronic pancreatitis. The source of these receptors is a human donor with chronic pancreatitis.

V gene TRBV15 combines with J gene TRBJ1-3, with D possibly matching TRBD1 (5 bases). The CDR3 spans 15 residues. Trimming cost V 3 bases and J 4 bases, with 13 bases left between them. Per the germline V gene, CDR1 is LNHNV and CDR2 is YYDKDF (reference sequence). The chain's CDR3 is CATSSLPGPGNTIYF. In DNA form, the CDR3 reads TGTGCCACCAGCAGCCTCCCGGGGCCCGGAAACACCATATATTTT.

The CDR3 sequence: CASSLVAGANTGELFF. The CDR3 coding sequence is TGTGCCAGCAGCTTAGTCGCGGGGGCAAACACCGGGGAGCTGTTTTTT. The chain employs TRBV7-6 and TRBJ2-2; D perhaps matches TRBD2 (7 bases). The germline V and J ends were trimmed by 1 base and 2 bases, with 11 bases remaining between them. The CDR3 extends over 16 amino acids. CDR1 is SGHVS and CDR2 is FNYEAQ in the germline V gene.

This clone was seen a handful of times. This chain connects TRBV7-9 to TRBJ1-3; 8 bases line up with TRBD1. V shed 5 bases and J 5 bases; nucleotides not matched to a gene: 5. This CDR3 is built from 14 residues. The germline CDR1 and CDR2 sequences are SEHNR and FQNEAQ (reference sequence). The CDR3 sequence is CASSQGDRRNTIYF. CDR3 coding DNA: TGTGCCAGCAGCCAGGGGGACAGGCGAAACACCATATATTTT.

The chain recombines TRBV5-4 with TRBJ1-1; no definite D call. The CDR3 has 14 amino acids. Germline V gives CDR1 SGHNT, CDR2 YYREEE (reference sequence). Trimming took off 0 bases at V and 5 bases at J, with 11 bases between the two ends. The CDR3 reads CASSLEAGRTEAFF. In nucleotides, the CDR3 is TGTGCCAGCAGCTTGGAGGCGGGTAGGACTGAAGCTTTCTTT.

This chain joins TRBV5-8 and TRBJ1-2, with D uncertain. Germline CDR1 and CDR2: SGHTS and YDEGEE. Trimming removed 4 bases from V and 0 bases from J, with 4 bases in between. CDR3 size: 12 residues. The CDR3 region is CASSTTNYGYTF. CDR3 nucleotide sequence: TGTGCCAGCAGCACCACTAACTATGGCTACACCTTC.

The genes are TRBV4-1 and TRBJ1-2; unclear D gene. The CDR3 is 12 amino acids. V lost 1 base and J lost 8, with 8 bases in between. Per germline, CDR1 MGHRA and CDR2 YSYEKL. The CDR3 DNA reads as TGCGCCAGCAGCCAAGCGGGTGCCGGCTACACCTTC. Its translation is CASSQAGAGYTF.

The table lists this clone with a count of one. V usage is TRBV5-1 and J usage is TRBJ2-3; tentatively, D is TRBD2 (5 bases). V shed 7 bases and J shed 6 bases, with 18 bases lying between them. Germline V gene lookup returns CDR1 SGHRS and CDR2 YFSETQ. The CDR3 is 14 residues long. CDR3 region: CASGEQGNGDTQYF. CDR3 in DNA: TGCGCCAGCGGGGAGCAAGGGAATGGGGATACGCAGTATTTT.

The V gene is TRBV10-1, the J gene TRBJ2-4, with unresolved D. Germline V gene data show CDR1 as WNHNN and CDR2 as SYGVQD (reference sequence). The CDR3 covers 17 residues. V lost 0 bases, J lost 2 bases, and 14 bases lay in between. CDR3 amino acids: CASSESGNLGTKNIQYF. CDR3 DNA sequence: TGCGCCAGCAGTGAGTCCGGAAACCTTGGTACCAAAAACATTCAGTACTTC.

This clone appeared a few times. The gene calls are TRBV6-5 and TRBJ1-4; D perhaps matches TRBD1 (6 bases). V was trimmed by 7 bases and J by 6 bases, leaving 12 bases between them. There are 13 residues in the CDR3. Per germline, CDR1 MNHEY and CDR2 SVGAGI. The DNA for the CDR3 is TGTGCCAGCATCAGTAGGACAGATGAAAAACTGTTTTTT. Translated, it gives CASISRTDEKLFF.

This chain joins TRBV6-5 and TRBJ1-2; 10 nucleotides agree with TRBD1. CDR1 is MNHEY and CDR2 is SVGAGI in the germline V gene. The V segment lost 6 bases and the J segment 7 bases; nucleotides outside the gene matches: 8. There are 14 residues in the CDR3. CDR3 DNA sequence: TGTGCCAGCAGACCCCGGGACAGGGGTTTTGGCTACACCTTC. Its translation is CASRPRDRGFGYTF.

The gene calls are TRBV12-3 or TRBV12-4 and TRBJ2-5; D could derive from TRBD1 or TRBD2 (6 bases each). Trimming removed 6 bases from V and 5 bases from J, with 13 bases in between. The CDR3 is 13 amino acids. CDR3 region: CASSHGGRETQYF. CDR3 bases: TGTGCCAGCAGCCATGGGGGGCGGGAGACCCAGTACTTC.

This chain connects TRBV5-4 to TRBJ2-1; perhaps TRBD1 as D (5 bases). The V gene's germline CDR1 is SGHNT and CDR2 YYREEE (reference sequence). V shed 0 bases and J shed 8 bases, with 12 bases lying between them. CDR3 length: 14 amino acids. The CDR3 loop reads CASSLDLGPDEQFF. The CDR3 nucleotides are TGTGCCAGCAGCTTGGACCTGGGGCCGGATGAGCAGTTCTTC.

The chain uses TRBV27 and TRBJ1-2; 8 positions match TRBD1. V gave up 2 bases and J gave up 2 bases; unmatched junction bases: 7. This CDR3 contains 16 residues. Per the germline V gene, CDR1 is MNHEY and CDR2 is SMNVEV (reference sequence). The CDR3 region has the DNA TGTGCCAGCAGTTTAACAGGGGGACCCCTCAACTATGGCTACACCTTC. Translation gives CASSLTGGPLNYGYTF.

The CDR3 sequence: CASSYSFSSSNTEAFF. DNA for the CDR3: TGTGCCAGCAGTTACTCGTTCTCCTCGAGTAACACTGAAGCTTTCTTT. The rearrangement joins TRBV6-2 or TRBV6-3 to TRBJ1-1, with D unresolved. Germline V gene sequence: CDR1 MNHEY, CDR2 SVGEGT. CDR3 length: 16 residues. V lost 0 bases and J 2 bases, leaving 13 bases between the germline ends.

The sample holds one count of this clone. The rearrangement uses TRBV6-1 and TRBJ2-7; possible D gene TRBD1, 5 bases. Germline CDR1 is MNHNS and CDR2 is SASEGT. The CDR3 contains 13 residues. Between the trimmed V and J ends, which lost 3 bases and 3 bases, there was a span of 9 bases. The CDR3 is CASSDTQGYEQYV. As DNA, the CDR3 is TGTGCCAGCAGTGATACTCAGGGCTACGAGCAGTACGTC.

The genes are TRBV5-8 and TRBJ1-2, with D maybe TRBD1 (5 bases). Looked up from germline, CDR1 is SGHTS and CDR2 is YDEGEE. The CDR3 is 13 residues long. V was pared by 5 bases and J by 8 bases, with 16 bases between. CDR3 DNA: TGTGCCAGCAGGCGTATATTGACAGAGGGCTACACCTTC. Its translation is CASRRILTEGYTF.

V and J are TRBV4-1 and TRBJ1-5; D uncertain. The CDR3 sequence is 14 residues long. Germline loops: CDR1 MGHRA, CDR2 YSYEKL. V was pared by 0 bases and J by 7 bases, with 10 bases between. CDR3 sequence reads: CASSQDDVGQPQHF. The CDR3 DNA reads as TGCGCCAGCAGCCAAGATGATGTTGGCCAGCCCCAGCATTTT.

A single count supports this clone. The chain recombines TRBV18 with TRBJ2-7, with TRBD1 identical over 7 bases. J gave up 9 bases and V 3 bases, and 11 bases lay outside the gene matches. Germline V gene lookup returns CDR1 KGHSH and CDR2 LQKENI. The CDR3 consists of 14 residues. CDR3 residues: CASSPPATGTVQYF. CDR3 bases: TGTGCCAGCTCACCGCCCGCGACAGGGACAGTGCAGTACTTC. Filled out from reference TRBV18 and TRBJ2-7, the complete variable domain reads NAGVMQNPRHLVRRRGQEARLRCSPMKGHSHVYWYRQLPEEGLKFMVYLQKENIIDESGMPKERFSAEFPKEGPSILRIQQVVRGDSAAYFCASSPPATGTVQYFGPGTRLTVT.

The chain recombines TRBV7-2 with TRBJ2-5; TRBD2 matches at 14 bases. Trimming at V came to 2 bases and at J to 5 bases, leaving 7 bases not matched to a gene. The CDR3 totals 17 residues. The germline gives CDR1 SGHTA, CDR2 FQGNSA. CDR3 sequence reads: CASSLQTSGGAWETQYF. In DNA, the CDR3 is TGTGCCAGCAGCTTACAGACTAGCGGGGGGGCCTGGGAGACCCAGTACTTC.

The genes are TRBV4-1 and TRBJ2-7, with 8 positions matching TRBD1. The CDR3 covers 18 residues. Losses at the gene ends were 0 bases for V and 6 bases for J; bases not matched to a gene: 16. The germline gives CDR1 MGHRA, CDR2 YSYEKL. The CDR3 DNA reads as TGCGCCAGCAGCCAAGACAGGGGGCGACAGATCTTACCAGCCGAGCAGTACGTC. It encodes CASSQDRGRQILPAEQYV.

The chain carries TRBV7-2 and TRBJ2-2; the D is unclear. Germline V gene lookup returns CDR1 SGHTA and CDR2 FQGNSA. The V end lost 1 base, the J end lost 2 bases, and 8 bases lay between the germline ends. This CDR3 region has 15 residues. The CDR3 loop reads CASSLVAPNTGELFF. The DNA for the CDR3 is TGTGCCAGCAGCTTAGTGGCTCCTAACACCGGGGAGCTGTTTTTT.